Listed below are T cell receptor beta chains from one sample, sequenced in a study of blood T cells in healthy people across ages. MiXCR, applied by TCRdb to the 5' RACE reads, yields one record per CDR3 protein. The sample includes approximately 900,000 distinct CDR3 sequences, roughly 43% of them seen just once. The source material was blood. These receptors were taken from a man younger than 45 in good health. The CDR3 runs from the conserved cysteine through the conserved F or W. D genes are given only for firm matches. Rows give clone size only sometimes, using once, few, many, or a class for an expanded clone.

V: TRBV20-1; J: TRBJ1-5; size: few; D: -; CDR3: CSAKRSGSVSNQPQHF; DNA: TGCAGTGCCAAAAGGTCGGGGTCTGTCAGCAATCAGCCCCAGCATTTT
V: TRBV12-3/TRBV12-4; J: TRBJ2-1; size: few; D: TRBD2; CDR3: CASSKGLAGAYNEQFF; DNA: TGTGCCAGCAGTAAGGGCCTAGCGGGGGCTTACAATGAGCAGTTCTTC
V: TRBV10-3; J: TRBJ1-6; size: -; D: -; CDR3: CAIKPESHNSPLHF; DNA: TGTGCCATCAAACCAGAATCCCATAATTCACCCCTCCACTTT
V: TRBV12-3/TRBV12-4; J: TRBJ2-3; size: -; D: TRBD2; CDR3: CASSPSTSGGADDTQYF; DNA: TGTGCCAGCAGTCCGTCGACTAGCGGGGGGGCCGACGATACGCAGTATTTT
V: TRBV6-4; J: TRBJ2-1; size: few; D: TRBD2; CDR3: CASSPGTSGFTDEQFF; DNA: TGTGCCAGCAGCCCGGGGACTAGCGGGTTTACAGATGAGCAGTTCTTC
V: TRBV4-1; J: TRBJ1-1; size: -; D: -; CDR3: CASRSGQRNTEAFF; DNA: TGCGCCAGCAGATCCGGACAGCGGAACACTGAAGCTTTCTTT
V: TRBV4-2; J: TRBJ2-3; size: few; D: -; CDR3: CASSQDYQANTDTQYF; DNA: TGTGCCAGCAGCCAAGATTACCAGGCAAACACAGATACGCAGTATTTT
V: TRBV18; J: TRBJ2-3; size: -; D: -; CDR3: CASSPPGGLVDTQYF; DNA: TGTGCCAGCTCACCACCGGGGGGCTTGGTAGATACGCAGTATTTT
V: TRBV11-3; J: TRBJ2-5; size: few; D: TRBD1; CDR3: CASSFWTGRQTQYF; DNA: TGTGCCAGCAGCTTCTGGACAGGGAGGCAGACCCAGTACTTC
V: TRBV29-1; J: TRBJ2-3; size: few; D: TRBD2; CDR3: CSDRGGRSTDTQYF; DNA: TGCAGCGACCGGGGGGGCCGTAGCACAGATACGCAGTATTTT
V: TRBV9; J: TRBJ2-3; size: -; D: -; CDR3: CASSARGAVTDTQYF; DNA: TGTGCCAGCAGCGCCAGGGGGGCCGTCACAGATACGCAGTATTTT
V: TRBV6-1; J: TRBJ1-5; size: -; D: -; CDR3: CASSESPATPVHF; DNA: TGTGCCAGCAGTGAATCGCCCGCAACACCCGTGCATTTT
V: TRBV28; J: TRBJ2-3; size: -; D: -; CDR3: CASNTRRDTQYF; DNA: TGTGCCAGCAACACTAGGAGAGATACGCAGTATTTT
V: TRBV6-2/TRBV6-3; J: TRBJ1-2; size: -; D: -; CDR3: CASSYQSYGYTF; DNA: TGTGCCAGCAGTTACCAGAGCTATGGCTACACCTTC
V: TRBV6-2/TRBV6-3; J: TRBJ2-5; size: few; D: -; CDR3: CASSYRVDPQETQYF; DNA: TGTGCCAGCAGTTACCGTGTTGACCCCCAAGAGACCCAGTACTTC
V: TRBV18; J: TRBJ2-5; size: few; D: -; CDR3: CASSPRKGVEETQYF; DNA: TGTGCCAGCTCACCACGGAAAGGGGTTGAAGAGACCCAGTACTTC
V: TRBV20-1; J: TRBJ2-5; size: -; D: -; CDR3: CSTRDNSETQYF; DNA: TGCAGTACTAGAGATAACAGCGAGACCCAGTACTTC
V: TRBV3-1; J: TRBJ1-1; size: -; D: -; CDR3: CASSRTAGPTEAFF; DNA: TGTGCCAGCAGCCGGACAGCGGGTCCCACTGAAGCTTTCTTT
V: TRBV7-9; J: TRBJ1-2; size: few; D: -; CDR3: CASSPAGYSNYGYTF; DNA: TGTGCCAGCAGCCCCGCGGGCTATTCTAACTATGGCTACACCTTC
V: TRBV4-1; J: TRBJ2-7; size: -; D: TRBD2; CDR3: CASSQKELTGGPYEQYF; DNA: TGCGCCAGCAGCCAGAAAGAGTTAACGGGGGGGCCGTACGAGCAGTACTTC
V: TRBV5-1; J: TRBJ2-1; size: -; D: -; CDR3: CASSLAEGHNEQFF; DNA: TGCGCCAGCAGCTTGGCCGAAGGGCACAATGAGCAGTTCTTC
V: TRBV10-3; J: TRBJ2-2; size: -; D: -; CDR3: CAIPRGADTGELFF; DNA: TGTGCCATCCCCCGGGGGGCCGACACCGGGGAGCTGTTTTTT
V: TRBV20-1; J: TRBJ2-1; size: -; D: TRBD2; CDR3: CSAKITSGFTKQFF; DNA: TGCAGTGCTAAGATTACTAGCGGTTTCACCAAGCAGTTCTTC
V: TRBV12-3/TRBV12-4; J: TRBJ2-2; size: -; D: -; CDR3: CASSLSGVNTGELFF; DNA: TGTGCCAGCAGTTTGTCAGGGGTGAACACCGGGGAGCTGTTTTTT
V: TRBV6-6; J: TRBJ2-1; size: -; D: TRBD2; CDR3: CASRPTSGGRTNEQFF; DNA: TGTGCCAGCAGACCCACTAGCGGGGGAAGGACAAATGAGCAGTTCTTC
V: TRBV20-1; J: TRBJ2-7; size: -; D: TRBD1; CDR3: CSATGAGGGNYEQYF; DNA: TGCAGTGCTACAGGGGCAGGGGGCGGAAACTACGAGCAGTACTTC
V: TRBV6-1; J: TRBJ1-5; size: few; D: -; CDR3: CASNSNYQPQHF; DNA: TGTGCCTCAAACAGCAATTATCAGCCCCAGCATTTT
V: TRBV24-1; J: TRBJ2-3; size: -; D: TRBD2; CDR3: CATSDLTSGGDTQYF; DNA: TGTGCCACCAGTGATTTGACTAGCGGGGGAGACACGCAGTATTTT
V: TRBV5-1; J: TRBJ2-2; size: -; D: TRBD2; CDR3: CASSPRTSGGNGELFF; DNA: TGCGCCAGCAGCCCCCGGACTAGCGGGGGTAACGGGGAGCTGTTTTTT
V: TRBV6-1; J: TRBJ1-1; size: -; D: -; CDR3: CASIPRVDTEAFF; DNA: TGTGCCAGCATCCCGAGGGTGGACACTGAAGCTTTCTTT
V: TRBV27; J: TRBJ2-7; size: -; D: -; CDR3: CASSPLSRKVSYEQYF; DNA: TGTGCCAGCAGTCCACTCAGTCGTAAAGTCTCCTACGAGCAGTACTTC
V: TRBV27; J: TRBJ1-2; size: -; D: TRBD1; CDR3: CASSSGGLDYGYTF; DNA: TGTGCCAGCAGTTCAGGGGGGTTGGACTATGGCTACACCTTC
V: TRBV10-3; J: TRBJ2-7; size: -; D: -; CDR3: CAISGGLGGIYEQYF; DNA: TGTGCCATCTCTGGAGGTTTAGGGGGGATCTACGAGCAGTACTTC
V: TRBV4-2; J: TRBJ2-3; size: -; D: -; CDR3: CASSHAFRGSDTQYF; DNA: TGTGCCAGCAGCCATGCCTTCAGGGGTTCGGATACGCAGTATTTT
V: TRBV7-9; J: TRBJ2-3; size: -; D: TRBD1; CDR3: CASSFGTAASTDTQYF; DNA: TGTGCCAGCAGTTTCGGGACAGCTGCTAGCACAGATACGCAGTATTTT
V: TRBV12-3/TRBV12-4; J: TRBJ2-4; size: -; D: -; CDR3: CASKKPGPNIQYF; DNA: TGTGCCAGCAAGAAACCAGGTCCAAACATTCAGTACTTC
V: TRBV2; J: TRBJ2-1; size: few; D: -; CDR3: CARSRTERRINEQFF; DNA: TGTGCCAGGAGCAGGACAGAAAGAAGAATCAATGAGCAGTTCTTC
V: TRBV2; J: TRBJ2-7; size: -; D: -; CDR3: CASSRESRDPSSYEQYF; DNA: TGTGCCAGCAGTCGAGAGAGCCGGGACCCGAGCTCCTACGAGCAGTACTTC
V: TRBV6-6; J: TRBJ2-7; size: few; D: TRBD1; CDR3: CASRTTGLAYEQYF; DNA: TGTGCCAGCAGGACGACAGGGCTGGCCTACGAGCAGTACTTC
V: TRBV6-1; J: TRBJ1-1; size: -; D: -; CDR3: CASNPGHMNTEAFF; DNA: TGTGCCAGCAATCCGGGTCACATGAACACTGAAGCTTTCTTT
V: TRBV6-1; J: TRBJ1-6; size: -; D: TRBD1; CDR3: CASGDRENSPLHF; DNA: TGTGCCAGCGGGGACAGGGAGAATTCACCCCTCCACTTT
V: TRBV2; J: TRBJ2-1; size: -; D: -; CDR3: CASSEGRIYNEQFF; DNA: TGTGCCAGCAGTGAGGGGAGGATTTACAATGAGCAGTTCTTC
V: TRBV20-1; J: TRBJ2-1; size: -; D: -; CDR3: CSARFLAATAYNEQFF; DNA: TGCAGTGCTAGATTCTTAGCAGCAACCGCTTACAATGAGCAGTTCTTC
V: TRBV5-1; J: TRBJ2-7; size: -; D: -; CDR3: CASSLVQGKSYEQYF; DNA: TGCGCCAGCAGCTTGGTACAGGGAAAATCCTACGAGCAGTACTTC
V: TRBV20-1; J: TRBJ2-1; size: -; D: TRBD2; CDR3: CSAERASGYSYNEQFF; DNA: TGCAGTGCCGAGAGGGCTAGCGGGTACTCCTACAATGAGCAGTTCTTC
V: TRBV4-2; J: TRBJ2-1; size: -; D: -; CDR3: CASSQDGGTAYNEQFF; DNA: TGTGCCAGCAGCCAAGATGGGGGGACAGCCTACAATGAGCAGTTCTTC
V: TRBV3-1; J: TRBJ2-3; size: many; D: TRBD2; CDR3: CASSQASSGGAYF; DNA: TGTGCCAGCAGCCAAGCATCTAGCGGGGGGGCGTATTTT
V: TRBV19; J: TRBJ2-5; size: -; D: -; CDR3: CASSQIELEKQYF; DNA: TGTGCCAGTAGTCAGATAGAGCTGGAGAAGCAGTACTTC
V: TRBV12-3/TRBV12-4; J: TRBJ2-4; size: few; D: -; CDR3: CASTPAGGPKNIQYF; DNA: TGTGCCAGCACCCCCGCCGGGGGACCCAAAAACATTCAGTACTTC
V: TRBV7-2; J: TRBJ1-6; size: few; D: TRBD1; CDR3: CASSMTGTDNSPLHF; DNA: TGTGCCAGCAGCATGACCGGGACAGATAATTCACCCCTCCACTTT
V: TRBV9; J: TRBJ2-2; size: -; D: -; CDR3: CASSVAGTTTGELFF; DNA: TGTGCCAGCAGCGTAGCGGGGACAACCACCGGGGAGCTGTTTTTT
V: TRBV20-1; J: TRBJ1-5; size: -; D: -; CDR3: CSARVFEVSSNQPQHF; DNA: TGCAGTGCTAGAGTCTTCGAGGTGTCCTCTAATCAGCCCCAGCATTTT
V: TRBV27; J: TRBJ2-5; size: -; D: -; CDR3: CASSSAVLRGQYF; DNA: TGTGCCAGCAGTTCGGCCGTCCTTAGAGGGCAGTACTTC
V: TRBV12-3/TRBV12-4; J: TRBJ2-5; size: few; D: -; CDR3: CASKHRRALQETQYF; DNA: TGTGCCAGCAAACACCGGCGGGCTCTACAAGAGACCCAGTACTTC
V: TRBV28; J: TRBJ1-6; size: -; D: -; CDR3: CASSLRTVTSPLHF; DNA: TGTGCCAGCAGTTTAAGGACAGTGACTTCACCCCTCCACTTT